This TCR beta chain was found in a study of blood T cell repertoires in COVID-19. Study at large: Acute and convalescent COVID-19 samples came from the United States, Italy and Spain. From T cells, B-cell-depleted T cells, or PBMCs came the material, which was cDNA or gDNA.

This CDR3 has 14 amino acids. Trimming cost V 3 bases and J 4 bases, with 13 bases left between them. In germline, CDR1 is MDHEN, CDR2 SYDVKM. As processed by the authors: It was from reference gene primer amplification that nucleated cell counts were estimated. Only in-frame clones appear in the TCRdb table, and some are missing; sequencing was by immunoSEQ multiplex PCR. The DNA gave D and trimming, while V, J and clone size come from that table. The sample shows 50,000 to 65,000 clones, approximately 90% of them seen only once. This sequence was found in a human donor in a cohort sampled during active COVID-19. The sequenced sample was peripheral blood. The chain combines TRBV28 with TRBJ2-7, with D possibly matching TRBD2 (6 bases). The CDR3 loop is CASSFQGRGYEQYF. CDR3 DNA: TGTGCCAGCAGTTTCCAAGGCCGGGGGTACGAGCAGTACTTC.